This T cell receptor (beta chain) is drawn from a study of OX40 agonist ivuxolimab in advanced cancers. The V and J ends lost 9 bases and 4 bases respectively, with 10 bases between them. This CDR3 is built from 12 residues. Germline V gene data show CDR1 as ENHRY and CDR2 as SYGVKD. Autoimmune disease history or systemic immunosuppression was exclusionary. Here immunoSEQ multiplex PCR was the method, and the copy in TCRdb shows in-frame clones only, minus some. Among about 48,000 clones listed, approximately 85% were seen once. This chain uses TRBV10-3 with TRBJ1-5, with D perhaps TRBD1 (6 bases). The input for sequencing was CD4+ or CD8+ T cells sorted from blood, taken in a trial of the OX40 agonist ivuxolimab. The receptor's source is an adult with an advanced solid tumor such as melanoma, head and neck, liver or kidney cancer. The CDR3 spells CAIRQENQPQHF. The CDR3 DNA sequence: TGTGCCATTCGACAGGAAAATCAGCCCCAGCATTTT.